Listed below are T cell receptor beta chains from one sample, sequenced in a study of cytomegalovirus exposure and HLA in healthy donors. Clones were read by immunoSEQ multiplex PCR, and TCRdb kept only the in-frame ones, dropping some. The table records approximately 190,000 clones, more than 75% of them present only once. The specimen sequenced was PBMCs. These receptors all stem from a young man in good health and CMV-seropositive. CDR3s include the opening cysteine and the closing phenylalanine or tryptophan. The D gene is left open where the match is weak. Rows may omit the clone size; those that give it use once, few, many or a size class.

D gene: .
J gene: TRBJ2-5
clone size: .
V gene: TRBV27
CDR3 protein: CASRGAAQETQYF
CDR3 DNA: TGTGCCAGCAGGGGGGCAGCACAAGAGACCCAGTACTTC

D gene: .
J gene: TRBJ1-2
clone size: .
V gene: TRBV5-4
CDR3 protein: CASSFAGAGGYTF
CDR3 DNA: TGTGCCAGCAGCTTTGCAGGCGCGGGGGGCTACACCTTC

D gene: TRBD2
J gene: TRBJ2-3
clone size: .
V gene: TRBV14
CDR3 protein: CASSQGTSGTQYF
CDR3 DNA: TGTGCCAGCAGCCAAGGTACTAGCGGGACCCAGTATTTT

D gene: TRBD2
J gene: TRBJ2-2
clone size: .
V gene: TRBV9
CDR3 protein: CASSPTGLAGNTGELFF
CDR3 DNA: TGTGCCAGCAGCCCTACCGGACTAGCGGGAAACACCGGGGAGCTGTTTTTT

D gene: TRBD2
J gene: TRBJ2-4
clone size: .
V gene: TRBV27
CDR3 protein: CASSLGGGRALGNIQYF
CDR3 DNA: TGTGCCAGCAGTTTAGGGGGCGGGAGGGCCCTCGGGAACATTCAGTACTTC

D gene: TRBD2
J gene: TRBJ2-1
clone size: .
V gene: TRBV29-1
CDR3 protein: CSVEVGLAGVRSNEQFF
CDR3 DNA: TGCAGCGTTGAAGTAGGACTAGCGGGAGTGAGAAGCAATGAGCAGTTCTTC

D gene: .
J gene: TRBJ1-2
clone size: .
V gene: TRBV29-1
CDR3 protein: CSVDSRADYGYTF
CDR3 DNA: TGCAGCGTTGATTCGAGGGCCGACTATGGCTACACCTTC

D gene: .
J gene: TRBJ2-5
clone size: .
V gene: TRBV6-5
CDR3 protein: CASSYRETQYF
CDR3 DNA: TGTGCCAGCAGTTACCGGGAGACCCAGTACTTC

D gene: TRBD1
J gene: TRBJ1-3
clone size: .
V gene: TRBV28
CDR3 protein: CASSVGGQIYSGNTIYF
CDR3 DNA: TGTGCCAGCAGCGTTGGGGGACAGATTTACTCTGGAAACACCATATATTTT

D gene: TRBD1
J gene: TRBJ2-7
clone size: .
V gene: TRBV11-2
CDR3 protein: CASSLVAGGRYEQYF
CDR3 DNA: TGTGCCAGCAGCTTAGTGGCAGGGGGTAGGTACGAGCAGTACTTC

D gene: .
J gene: TRBJ2-7
clone size: once
V gene: TRBV7-9
CDR3 protein: CASSLQGTYEQYF
CDR3 DNA: TGTGCCAGCAGCTTACAGGGCACCTACGAGCAGTACTTC

D gene: .
J gene: TRBJ2-1
clone size: .
V gene: TRBV27
CDR3 protein: CASSLIAQHEQFF
CDR3 DNA: TGTGCCAGCAGTTTAATAGCCCAGCATGAGCAGTTCTTC

D gene: TRBD1
J gene: TRBJ2-7
clone size: .
V gene: TRBV11-1
CDR3 protein: CASSLAGTGGEQYF
CDR3 DNA: TGTGCCAGCAGCTTAGCTGGGACAGGGGGCGAGCAGTACTTC

D gene: TRBD2
J gene: TRBJ2-1
clone size: .
V gene: TRBV27
CDR3 protein: CASSFIVVGLAGYEQFF
CDR3 DNA: TGTGCCAGCAGTTTCATCGTCGTGGGACTAGCGGGTTATGAGCAGTTCTTC

D gene: TRBD1
J gene: TRBJ2-3
clone size: .
V gene: TRBV19
CDR3 protein: CASQGTDTDTQYF
CDR3 DNA: TGTGCCAGCCAGGGGACAGACACAGATACGCAGTATTTT

D gene: TRBD2
J gene: TRBJ2-1
clone size: .
V gene: TRBV9
CDR3 protein: CASSVGGRDYNEQFF
CDR3 DNA: TGTGCCAGCAGCGTAGGCGGGAGAGACTACAATGAGCAGTTCTTC

D gene: .
J gene: TRBJ2-7
clone size: few
V gene: TRBV2
CDR3 protein: CASINRYEQYF
CDR3 DNA: TGTGCCAGCATTAATCGGTACGAGCAGTACTTC

D gene: .
J gene: TRBJ1-1
clone size: .
V gene: TRBV29-1
CDR3 protein: CSSSNGAFF
CDR3 DNA: TGCAGCTCCTCAAACGGAGCTTTCTTT

D gene: TRBD2
J gene: TRBJ2-7
clone size: few
V gene: TRBV5-1
CDR3 protein: CASASSGSNLREQYF
CDR3 DNA: TGCGCCAGCGCGTCTAGCGGGAGCAATCTACGAGAGCAGTACTTC

D gene: TRBD1
J gene: TRBJ1-2
clone size: .
V gene: TRBV28
CDR3 protein: CASSLRTSRDRDGYTF
CDR3 DNA: TGTGCCAGCAGTTTACGAACTAGCCGGGACAGGGATGGCTACACCTTC

D gene: TRBD2
J gene: TRBJ2-1
clone size: .
V gene: TRBV5-1
CDR3 protein: CASSWGLAGNYNEQFF
CDR3 DNA: TGCGCCAGCAGCTGGGGACTAGCGGGAAATTACAATGAGCAGTTCTTC

D gene: TRBD2
J gene: TRBJ2-5
clone size: .
V gene: TRBV2
CDR3 protein: CASSGSWREVQETQYF
CDR3 DNA: TGTGCCAGCAGTGGTTCGTGGCGGGAGGTCCAAGAGACCCAGTACTTC

D gene: .
J gene: TRBJ2-3
clone size: .
V gene: TRBV6-5
CDR3 protein: CASGTSTDTQYF
CDR3 DNA: TGTGCCAGCGGGACTAGCACAGATACGCAGTATTTT

D gene: .
J gene: TRBJ2-6
clone size: .
V gene: TRBV9
CDR3 protein: CASSVEPSGANVLTF
CDR3 DNA: TGTGCCAGCAGCGTAGAGCCTTCTGGGGCCAACGTCCTGACTTTC

D gene: .
J gene: TRBJ2-7
clone size: .
V gene: TRBV2
CDR3 protein: CASSVGGPGEQYF
CDR3 DNA: TGTGCCAGCAGTGTAGGGGGTCCGGGCGAGCAGTACTTC

D gene: .
J gene: TRBJ2-7
clone size: .
V gene: TRBV4-1
CDR3 protein: CASSQDGGEQYF
CDR3 DNA: TGCGCCAGCAGCCAAGACGGGGGCGAGCAGTACTTC

D gene: TRBD2
J gene: TRBJ2-2
clone size: .
V gene: TRBV28
CDR3 protein: CASSFRTSGPGTGELFF
CDR3 DNA: TGTGCCAGCAGTTTTCGGACTAGCGGGCCGGGGACCGGGGAGCTGTTTTTT

D gene: .
J gene: TRBJ1-1
clone size: .
V gene: TRBV18
CDR3 protein: CASSDRERNTEAFF
CDR3 DNA: TGTGCCAGCTCCGACAGAGAACGGAACACTGAAGCTTTCTTT

D gene: .
J gene: TRBJ2-1
clone size: .
V gene: TRBV7-9
CDR3 protein: CASSLAGSDEQFF
CDR3 DNA: TGTGCCAGCAGCTTAGCGGGGAGCGATGAGCAGTTCTTC

D gene: .
J gene: TRBJ1-5
clone size: .
V gene: TRBV7-9
CDR3 protein: CASSLFGAGRENQPQHF
CDR3 DNA: TGTGCCAGCAGCTTGTTTGGCGCGGGGAGGGAAAATCAGCCCCAGCATTTT

D gene: .
J gene: TRBJ1-1
clone size: .
V gene: TRBV5-6
CDR3 protein: CASSFEGIQKNTEAFF
CDR3 DNA: TGTGCCAGCAGCTTCGAGGGAATACAAAAGAACACTGAAGCTTTCTTT

D gene: TRBD2
J gene: TRBJ2-7
clone size: .
V gene: TRBV30
CDR3 protein: CAWSGGRLHYEQYF
CDR3 DNA: TGTGCCTGGAGTGGCGGGAGACTACACTACGAGCAGTACTTC

D gene: TRBD2
J gene: TRBJ2-7
clone size: .
V gene: TRBV27
CDR3 protein: CASSHGTSISYEQYF
CDR3 DNA: TGTGCCAGCAGTCACGGGACTAGCATCAGTTATGAGCAGTACTTC

D gene: .
J gene: TRBJ1-5
clone size: once
V gene: TRBV6-6
CDR3 protein: CASSYSAGYGNQPQHF
CDR3 DNA: TGTGCCAGCAGTTACTCGGCAGGGTATGGCAATCAGCCCCAGCATTTT

D gene: TRBD1
J gene: TRBJ2-7
clone size: .
V gene: TRBV5-1
CDR3 protein: CASSPRKTTGGIYEQYF
CDR3 DNA: TGCGCCAGCAGTCCCAGAAAAACGACAGGGGGCATCTACGAGCAGTACTTC

D gene: .
J gene: TRBJ2-7
clone size: .
V gene: TRBV5-4
CDR3 protein: CASSPRGAYEQYF
CDR3 DNA: TGTGCCAGCAGCCCCAGGGGGGCCTACGAGCAGTACTTC

D gene: TRBD2
J gene: TRBJ2-1
clone size: .
V gene: TRBV28
CDR3 protein: CASALEGGLAGPAEQFF
CDR3 DNA: TGTGCCAGCGCATTAGAAGGAGGGCTAGCGGGCCCCGCCGAGCAGTTCTTC

D gene: .
J gene: TRBJ2-7
clone size: .
V gene: TRBV11-2
CDR3 protein: CASSLKSWQYF
CDR3 DNA: TGTGCCAGCAGCTTAAAGAGTTGGCAGTACTTC

D gene: TRBD1
J gene: TRBJ2-7
clone size: .
V gene: TRBV5-3
CDR3 protein: CARLPEAVGTGPYEQYF
CDR3 DNA: TGTGCCAGGCTCCCGGAAGCTGTGGGGACAGGGCCCTACGAGCAGTACTTC

D gene: TRBD2
J gene: TRBJ2-7
clone size: .
V gene: TRBV25-1
CDR3 protein: CASLQVGLAGVPVEQYF
CDR3 DNA: TGTGCCAGCTTACAGGTGGGACTAGCGGGAGTCCCGGTCGAGCAGTACTTC